This T cell receptor (beta chain) is drawn from a study of cytomegalovirus exposure and HLA in healthy donors. For the study at large: The same platform was used for the roughly 120 validation repertoires as for the 650 to 700 first-cohort repertoires, as reported in a later analysis.

Trimming took 4 bases from V and 0 from J, leaving 13 bases between them. The V gene's germline CDR1 is MRHNA and CDR2 SNTAGT. The CDR3 is made up of 16 amino acids. To note about this clone: Its specificity is not known.

Notes on the study in general: Rare TCR sequences dominated, though some public TCRs recurred in many donors. Cytomegalovirus association was assigned to 150 to 200 TCR beta chains. A later analysis found first-cohort TCR clusters tended to co-occur in the approximately 120 validation repertoires.

TCRdb keeps only in-frame clones here, not all; method: immunoSEQ multiplex PCR. The sample contains approximately 260,000 clones, approximately 86% of which appear only once. Sequencing was carried out using PBMCs. The origin of this receptor is a young woman in good health and CMV-seronegative. The chain has TRBV6-4 and TRBJ2-1; D is undetermined. The CDR3 nucleotides read TGTGCCAGCAGTGGGTCGACACCCAGCTCCTACAATGAGCAGTTCTTC. This encodes CASSGSTPSSYNEQFF.